Listed below are T cell receptor beta chains from one sample, sequenced in a study of blood T cell repertoires in COVID-19. TCRdb's table, derived via immunoSEQ multiplex PCR, lists solely in-frame clones and lacks some. This table has some 20,000 clones, roughly 89% appearing once. Sequencing input: peripheral blood. The receptors derive from a human donor in a cohort sampled during active COVID-19. The CDR3 runs from the conserved cysteine through the conserved F or W.

j_call | v_call | cdr3_aa
TRBJ2-5 | TRBV19 | CASSPTSVSMETQYF
TRBJ2-7 | TRBV5-4 | CASSLGTAHYEQYF
TRBJ1-2 | TRBV18 | CASSPGTGRSGPGYTF
TRBJ1-1 | TRBV28 | CASSWETGAFF
TRBJ2-3 | TRBV6-2/TRBV6-3 | CASSFTGVTDTQYF
TRBJ1-2 | TRBV18 | CASSPSRTGDDYGYTF
TRBJ2-2 | TRBV5-5 | CASSLGGSFTGELFF
TRBJ1-3 | TRBV19 | CASSMRQGQPSIYF
TRBJ2-5 | TRBV6-1 | CASSEAAGDSDETQYF
TRBJ2-1 | TRBV13 | CASRTGTSPYNEQFF
TRBJ2-5 | TRBV20-1 | CSAGLAKTQYF
TRBJ2-1 | TRBV29-1 | CSVEGGTSSYNEQFF
TRBJ1-3 | TRBV7-9 | CASSPQYRRGAGLRDTIYF